This T cell receptor (beta chain) was obtained from a study of T cell repertoires in cytomegalovirus infection (dated by TCRdb to between 2017 and 2020). About the investigation overall: Donor HLA type was relevant to the analysis, as public TCR beta signatures indicated carriage of CMV infection together with the matching HLA type.

Sequencing instrument: Illumina HiSeq 1500. TCRdb trimmed the raw reads at Q25, called clones with MiXCR and kept productive beta chains. Rows merge per CDR3 protein into single entries with the most common DNA and genes. The table for this sample lists around 630,000 distinct CDR3 sequences; roughly a quarter of them were counted only once. Around 7.6% of the sample belongs to the ten largest clones. There are 14 amino acids in the CDR3, from cysteine to phenylalanine inclusive. Only the CDR3 DNA stays, 42 bases, in frame from base 1. From the germline V gene, CDR1 is MNHEY and CDR2 is SVGEGT. Beyond this particular receptor, the publication reports: Carriers of CMV infection plus the relevant HLA type were discriminated by the cumulative frequency of public TCR beta family members in the study cohort and in an independent approximately 350-donor cohort. The ex vivo response was dominated by HLA-C-restricted CMV-specific TCR beta clonotypes, which also provided the single most frequent clonotype in two of eight donors.

In regard to this clonotype: Its antigen remains unidentified. Germline and junction disagree at one end, which may indicate a read error.

Sequencing was done on a sample of CD8+ T cells from PBMCs. The TCR sequence derives from a human donor in good health (CMV status not recorded). Some clones in this sample may be carry-over from other donors' samples. The receptor chain draws on TRBV6-2 or TRBV6-3 and TRBJ1-5; the D region possibly corresponds to TRBD1 (5 bases align). Here is the DNA: TGTGCCAGCAGTCTTGACAGAGAGTTCCGGCCCCGGCATTTT. It translates as CASSLDREFRPRHF.